Listed here are 28 T cell receptor beta chains from one sample, sequenced in a study of shared clonotypes between healthy human individuals. Measured with immunoSEQ multiplex PCR; TCRdb has only the in-frame clones, and not every one. The sample has about 670,000 clones, around 72% seen once; the top ten hold approximately 2%. Sequences were obtained from memory CD4+ T cells sorted from blood. The subset: CD45RA-negative fraction. These receptors originate from a woman in her 30s in good health.

V and J are TRBV6-1 and TRBJ2-1, with 15 nucleotides matching TRBD2. This CDR3 is 16 amino acids long. Germline CDR1 MNHNS, CDR2 SASEGT. The V gene end was trimmed by 4 bases and the J gene end by 6 bases; junction bases not matched to a gene: 4. The CDR3 protein is CASSGGLAGGGNEQFF. CDR3 bases: TGTGCCAGCAGTGGGGGACTAGCGGGAGGCGGCAATGAGCAGTTCTTC.

The V gene is TRBV29-1, the J gene TRBJ2-1; TRBD1 matches at 7 bases. V lost 6 bases, J lost 0 bases, and 2 bases stayed unmatched. This CDR3 is 13 amino acids long. Germline V gene lookup returns CDR1 SQVTM and CDR2 ANQGSEA. For the CDR3, the DNA is TGCAGCGTCCGGGACAGCTCCTACAATGAGCAGTTCTTC. Residues: CSVRDSSYNEQFF.

The chain recombines TRBV5-1 with TRBJ2-5, with a weak D call TRBD1 (5 bases). CDR3 length: 13 residues. Trimming left V 5 bases short and J 1 base short, with 9 bases between. The V gene's germline CDR1 is SGHRS and CDR2 YFSETQ. Here the CDR3 reads CASSDRIQETQYF. In DNA form, the CDR3 reads TGCGCCAGCAGTGACAGAATCCAAGAGACCCAGTACTTC. Supplemented by reference TRBV5-1 and TRBJ2-5, the full variable domain reads KAGVTQTPRYLIKTRGQQVTLSCSPISGHRSVSWYQQTPGQGLQFLFEYFSETQRNKGNFPGRFSGRQFSNSRSEMNVSTLELGDSALYLCASSDRIQETQYFGPGTRLLVL.

As regards this clone: This may arise from a read error, as a much more abundant clone is one base away. The rearrangement links TRBV10-3 to TRBJ2-7; 7 bases map to TRBD1. J was trimmed by 0 bases and V by 6 bases; bases with no gene match: 2. The CDR3 extends over 13 amino acids. CDR1 is ENHRY, CDR2 SYGVKD, per germline. CDR3 sequence reads: CAIRGDSSYEQYF. The CDR3, as DNA: TGTGCCATCAGGGGGGACAGCTCCTACGAGCAGTACTTC.

This clone was seen only a few times. The chain couples TRBV18 to TRBJ1-2; TRBD1 agrees at 9 bases. V lost 7 bases, J lost 8 bases, and 17 bases stayed unmatched. The length of the CDR3 is 16 residues. Germline CDR1 KGHSH, CDR2 LQKENI. CDR3 DNA: TGTGCCAGCTGGAACCTCCGGGACAGGGACTCGGGCGGCTACACCTTC. Its protein is CASWNLRDRDSGGYTF.

The V call is TRBV29-1, the J call TRBJ1-5, with 8 positions matching TRBD1. The CDR3 spans 14 residues. After removal of 7 bases from V and 1 base from J, the junction contained 6 bases not matched to a gene. The germline V gene encodes CDR1 SQVTM and CDR2 ANQGSEA. The chain's CDR3 is CSASDRGSNQPQHF. CDR3 in DNA: TGCAGCGCCTCCGACAGGGGAAGCAATCAGCCCCAGCATTTT. The variable domain in full, completed from reference TRBV29-1 and TRBJ1-5, reads SAVISQKPSRDICQRGTSLTIQCQVDSQVTMMFWYRQQPGQSLTLIATANQGSEATYESGFVIDKFPISRPNLTFSTLTVSNMSPEDSSIYLCSASDRGSNQPQHFGDGTRLSIL.

This clone was seen a few times. The rearrangement links TRBV9 to TRBJ1-3; 8 positions match TRBD1. The V gene end was trimmed by 5 bases and the J gene end by 3 bases; junction bases not matched to a gene: 1. The CDR3 totals 13 residues. CDR1 SGDLS and CDR2 YYNGEE come from the germline V gene. The CDR3 region is CASSGQGGNTIYF. The CDR3 nucleotides read TGTGCCAGCAGTGGACAGGGTGGAAACACCATATATTTT.

This clone was counted ten times or more. The CDR3 DNA is TGTGCCAGCAGTTTAGGTCCCCGTGGGGATACGCAGTATTTT. It is translated as CASSLGPRGDTQYF. The V gene is TRBV28, the J gene TRBJ2-3, with D hard to call. Per the germline V gene, CDR1 is MDHEN and CDR2 is SYDVKM. V was shortened by 2 bases and J by 6 bases, with 12 bases between the two germline ends. The CDR3 has 14 amino acids.

The table lists this clone with a few counts. The rearrangement joins TRBV10-3 to TRBJ1-2, with D unresolved. Germline V gene lookup returns CDR1 ENHRY and CDR2 SYGVKD. The CDR3 extends over 13 amino acids. V was clipped by 10 bases and J by 2 bases, with 14 bases between them. The CDR3 bases are TGTGCCACCGACCCTGCGGGAAACTATGGCTACACCTTC. Its translation is CATDPAGNYGYTF.

The chain employs TRBV28 and TRBJ2-5; no clear D gene. V dropped 5 bases and J dropped 5 bases, with 9 bases sitting between them. The CDR3 runs to 12 residues. Per the germline V gene, CDR1 is MDHEN and CDR2 is SYDVKM. CDR3 protein: CASSRPWETQYF. DNA of the CDR3: TGTGCCAGCAGTCGGCCCTGGGAGACCCAGTACTTC.

The J gene is TRBJ2-4, the V gene TRBV27, with D possibly matching TRBD1 (5 bases). Germline V CDR1 and CDR2: MNHEY, SMNVEV (reference sequence). V was cut by 5 bases and J by 0 bases, with 11 bases left in between. This CDR3 has 15 amino acids. The CDR3 loop is CASSTLGLAKNIQYF. The CDR3 bases are TGTGCCAGCAGTACCCTGGGGCTAGCCAAAAACATTCAGTACTTC.

The V and J genes are TRBV27 and TRBJ2-1, with TRBD2 identical over 8 bases. The CDR3 sequence is 17 residues long. V lost 6 bases and J lost 0; bases outside the gene matches: 10. In germline, CDR1 is MNHEY, CDR2 SMNVEV (reference sequence). Here the CDR3 reads CASRGGSGTRSYNEQFF. CDR3 bases: TGTGCCAGCAGGGGGGGTAGCGGGACCCGCTCCTACAATGAGCAGTTCTTC.

The J gene is TRBJ2-5, the V gene TRBV7-9; 11 nucleotides align to TRBD2. The DNA end is more similar to TRBJ2-7, so the J call may be wrong. Germline V gives CDR1 SEHNR, CDR2 FQNEAQ (reference sequence). This CDR3 is 14 amino acids long. The CDR3: CASSARTSGYEQYF. The CDR3 DNA follows: TGTGCCAGCAGCGCGAGGACTAGCGGGTACGAGCAGTACTTC.

The chain carries TRBV9 and TRBJ2-7; no firm D call. Trimming shortened V by 0 bases and J by 4 bases, and 14 bases separated the two germline ends. The germline V gene has CDR1 SGDLS and CDR2 YYNGEE. The CDR3 loop spans 15 amino acids. The CDR3 DNA follows: TGTGCCAGCAGCGTAGCCCTGGTAACAGCGTACGAGCAGTACTTC. It specifies CASSVALVTAYEQYF. Together with reference TRBV9 and TRBJ2-7, the CDR3 gives the full variable domain: DSGVTQTPKHLITATGQRVTLRCSPRSGDLSVYWYQQSLDQGLQFLIQYYNGEERAKGNILERFSAQQFPDLHSELNLSSLELGDSALYFCASSVALVTAYEQYFGPGTRLTVT.

V is TRBV6-1 and J is TRBJ1-1; D remains ambiguous. V lost 4 bases and J lost 5, with 17 bases in between. The CDR3 spans 15 residues. The germline V gene encodes CDR1 MNHNS and CDR2 SASEGT. In nucleotides, the CDR3 is TGTGCCAGCAGTGCGAGCAAGGGTGGTTGGACTGAAGCTTTCTTT. It specifies CASSASKGGWTEAFF.

V gene TRBV27 combines with J gene TRBJ1-5; no clear D gene. Deletions cut 1 base from V and 5 bases from J, with 9 bases between. Per the germline V gene, CDR1 is MNHEY and CDR2 is SMNVEV (reference sequence). The CDR3 has 14 amino acids. CDR3 coding DNA: TGTGCCAGCAGTTTATATGGCTCCTATCAGCCCCAGCATTTT. This codes for CASSLYGSYQPQHF.

The chain has TRBV14 and TRBJ2-3, with 9 bases that match TRBD2. J was trimmed by 2 bases and V by 6 bases; bases with no gene match: 18. The CDR3 runs to 19 residues. Germline-derived CDR1 and CDR2 are SGHDN and FVKESK. The CDR3 loop reads CASSSGRAGGFFNTDTQYF. Written as DNA, the CDR3 is TGTGCCAGCAGTTCTGGTCGAGCGGGAGGATTTTTTAACACAGATACGCAGTATTTT. Complete variable domain (other parts from reference TRBV14 and TRBJ2-3): EAGVTQFPSHSVIEKGQTVTLRCDPISGHDNLYWYRRVMGKEIKFLLHFVKESKQDESGMPNNRFLAERTGGTYSTLKVQPAELEDSGVYFCASSSGRAGGFFNTDTQYFGPGTRLTVL.

The chain joins TRBV6-4 to TRBJ2-7, with D perhaps TRBD1 or TRBD2 (7 bases each). CDR1 and CDR2 (germline): MRHNA, SNTAGT. Trimming cost V 7 bases and J 3 bases, with 28 bases left between them. The CDR3 loop spans 18 amino acids. CDR3 protein: CASILGGDSPFNVYEQYF. In nucleotides, the CDR3 is TGTGCCAGCATTCTGGGGGGGGACAGCCCATTTAATGTCTACGAGCAGTACTTC.

This clone was seen more than once but under ten times. The chain couples TRBV7-9 to TRBJ1-2; the match to TRBD1 covers 8 bases. V was pared by 0 bases and J by 6 bases, with 3 bases of the junction left unmatched. The CDR3 loop spans 14 amino acids. Germline CDR1 and CDR2: SEHNR and FQNEAQ (reference sequence). The CDR3 reads CASSLAQGADGYTF. The CDR3 DNA is TGTGCCAGCAGCTTAGCCCAGGGGGCAGATGGCTACACCTTC.

This chain connects TRBV9 to TRBJ2-5; D is unresolved. Germline CDR1 is SGDLS and CDR2 is YYNGEE. The CDR3 is 15 amino acids. Trimming left V 0 bases short and J 5 bases short, with 14 bases between. The CDR3 loop is CASSVEGSPRETQYF. DNA of the CDR3: TGTGCCAGCAGCGTAGAAGGTAGTCCCCGGGAGACCCAGTACTTC.

This clone occurred a few times. The chain carries TRBV4-1 and TRBJ1-2; a weak D match, TRBD1 (5 bases). CDR1 MGHRA and CDR2 YSYEKL come from the germline V gene. The CDR3 length is 13 residues. Trimming took off 0 bases at V and 8 bases at J, with 10 bases between the two ends. The CDR3 nucleotides read TGCGCCAGCAGCCAAGAGCAGGGCAGAGGCTACACCTTC. Translating it yields CASSQEQGRGYTF.

The rearrangement links TRBV21-1 to TRBJ2-3; TRBD1, the D gene given by the table, was not confirmed from the DNA. TRBV21-1 constitutes a pseudogene. The CDR3 sequence is 20 residues long. The CDR3 region has the DNA TGTGCCAGCACCACTCAAAGACAGCCAAAACCCCAGGAGTGCACAGATACGCAGTATTTT. It specifies CASTTQRQPKPQECTDTQYF.

This clone was seen only a few times. CDR3 protein: CASSDLFTLSRTPSYEQYF. In DNA, the CDR3 is TGTGCCAGCAGCGACCTCTTCACACTCTCCCGGACGCCCTCCTACGAGCAGTACTTC. The chain joins TRBV11-1 to TRBJ2-7; the D is unclear. This CDR3 has 19 residues. Trimming took 5 bases from V and 0 from J, leaving 26 bases between them. Germline loops: CDR1 SGHAT, CDR2 FQDESV (reference sequence).

The chain recombines TRBV4-1 with TRBJ2-7; 7 bases agree with TRBD2. Germline loops: CDR1 MGHRA, CDR2 YSYEKL. The CDR3 loop spans 13 amino acids. The V and J ends lost 4 bases and 4 bases, in that order; junction bases with no gene match: 4. CDR3 DNA sequence: TGCGCCAGCAGCCTTGCTAGCGGTTACGAGCAGTACTTC. Translation: CASSLASGYEQYF.

The chain has TRBV5-4 and TRBJ2-3; D tentatively fits TRBD1 or TRBD2 (5 bases each). V shed 5 bases and J shed 2 bases, with 15 bases lying between them. CDR3 length: 15 residues. In germline, CDR1 is SGHNT, CDR2 YYREEE (reference sequence). The CDR3 coding sequence is TGTGCCAGCAGTTTCGGGACCACGAACACAGATACGCAGTATTTT. It specifies CASSFGTTNTDTQYF.

The chain combines TRBV2 with TRBJ2-1; TRBD2 matches at 9 bases. This CDR3 is built from 14 residues. CDR1 and CDR2 from the germline V gene are SNHLY and FYNNEI. The CDR3 DNA sequence: TGTGCATCCCTACTCCGGCGGGAGGGAAATGAGCAGTTCTTC. Translated, it gives CASLLRREGNEQFF.

The chain links TRBV19 to TRBJ1-5; unclear D gene. CDR3 length equals 14 residues. Per the germline V gene, CDR1 is LNHDA and CDR2 is SQIVND (reference sequence). V lost 1 base to trimming and J lost 9 bases, with 13 bases between them. CDR3 bases: TGTGCCAGTAGTATAGTAGACGGTCCTCCGCCCCAGCATTTT. Translation gives CASSIVDGPPPQHF. Filled out from reference TRBV19 and TRBJ1-5, the complete variable domain reads DGGITQSPKYLFRKEGQNVTLSCEQNLNHDAMYWYRQDPGQGLRLIYYSQIVNDFQKGDIAEGYSVSREKKESFPLTVTSAQKNPTAFYLCASSIVDGPPPQHFGDGTRLSIL.

The V gene is TRBV6-1, the J gene TRBJ2-7; tentatively, D is TRBD1 (6 bases). This CDR3 has 17 residues. Germline values: CDR1 MNHNS, CDR2 SASEGT. Trimming removed 3 bases from V and 0 bases from J, with 18 bases in between. CDR3 amino acids: CASSEQVGQIISYEQYF. As DNA, the CDR3 is TGTGCCAGCAGTGAGCAGGTTGGACAGATTATCTCCTACGAGCAGTACTTC.